The sequence of this TCR beta chain was determined in a study of prognosis after radiotherapy for stage I lung cancer. Study summary: Patients (more than twelve men, several women) were aged about 50 to 95, median about 70 years. Study-wide points: A fall in unique TCR clone counts followed stereotactic body radiation therapy, with medians of approximately 10,000 versus 7,000.

The CDR3 is 16 amino acids. Peripheral blood was collected in volumes of approximately 6.6 milliliters at each of two time points. Multiplex PCR in two rounds served to amplify TCR beta CDR3 from genomic DNA. TRBV and TRBJ genes each had their own specific primers in first-round PCR. TCRdb reanalysed the multiplex PCR reads using MiXCR and keeps one entry per CDR3 protein. Of tens of thousands of distinct CDR3 sequences detected, roughly 36% appear once; the ten largest clones hold 9.2%. Comments on this clonotype: The antigen is unknown. A read error is possible here, since a much larger clone lies one base away.

The sequence came from a donor aged 50 or older with non-small cell lung cancer. This chain links TRBV3-2 with TRBJ2-1; TRBD1 reflects the table's D call only, with no check against the DNA. TRBV3-2 is given as a pseudogene. This specimen consisted of PBMCs, obtained before or after stereotactic body radiation therapy (not recorded which). CDR3 loop: CASTPVGCWVWNEQFF. The CDR3 nucleotides read TGTGCCAGCACCCCGGTGGGTTGTTGGGTGTGGAATGAGCAGTTCTTC.